This entry lists 10 T cell receptor beta chains sequenced from one sample in a study of blood T cell repertoires in COVID-19. Clones were sequenced by immunoSEQ multiplex PCR, and TCRdb holds only the in-frame ones, with some missing. The repertoire includes over 150,000 clones, about four fifths of them detected once, and roughly a fifth sits in the top ten. What was sequenced was peripheral blood. The receptors were gathered from a woman aged 70-85 years who had recovered from COVID-19.

CDR3 protein: CSVTGGANYGYTF. DNA of the CDR3: TGCAGCGTAACGGGGGGCGCTAACTATGGCTACACCTTC. The chain recombines TRBV29-1 with TRBJ1-2; D is possibly TRBD1 (6 bases). CDR3 length equals 13 residues. Trimming took 6 bases from V and 0 from J, leaving 11 bases between them. The germline gives CDR1 SQVTM, CDR2 ANQGSEA.

The rearrangement links TRBV7-2 to TRBJ2-7; 9 bases are shared with TRBD2. CDR1 and CDR2 (germline): SGHTA, FQGNSA. The CDR3 is made up of 17 amino acids. V was pared by 1 base and J by 4 bases, with 11 bases of the junction left unmatched. CDR3 DNA sequence: TGTGCCAGCAGCTTAGGGTATCTAGCGGGGCCCCCGTACGAGCAGTACTTC. The encoded protein is CASSLGYLAGPPYEQYF.

The chain links TRBV7-9 to TRBJ2-6; weak D call: TRBD2 (6 bases). Germline V lookup: CDR1 SEHNR, CDR2 FQNEAQ (reference sequence). V lost 5 bases, J lost 0 bases, and 17 bases lay in between. There are 18 residues in the CDR3. CDR3 loop: CASSTRLGWSSGANVLTF. The CDR3 DNA is TGTGCCAGCAGCACCCGACTAGGCTGGAGCTCTGGGGCCAACGTCCTGACTTTC.

The V call is TRBV29-1, the J call TRBJ2-3, with 8 bases fitting TRBD2. CDR1 is SQVTM and CDR2 is ANQGSEA in the germline V gene. The CDR3 loop spans 15 amino acids. V lost 3 bases, J lost 3 bases, and 8 bases stayed unmatched. The CDR3 DNA is TGCAGCGTTGACGGGCTAGCGGGCGGAACAGATACGCAGTATTTT. Translated: CSVDGLAGGTDTQYF.

With respect to this clone: This same CDR3 is encoded by further DNA sequences in the sample. Here the CDR3 DNA reads TGTGCCAGCAGTGAAGGGGGGGGGTATGGCTACACCTTC. The encoded protein is CASSEGGGYGYTF. The chain is built from TRBV6-1 and TRBJ1-2, with a possible D match to TRBD1 (5 bases). This CDR3 is built from 13 residues. Trimming removed 1 base at V and 5 bases at J, with 8 bases between. Germline assignment: CDR1 MNHNS and CDR2 SASEGT.

This clone was seen more than once but under ten times. The rearrangement joins TRBV3-1 (or the pseudogene TRBV3-2) to TRBJ1-4; D is possibly TRBD1 (6 bases). The CDR3 has 16 residues. CDR1 and CDR2 from the germline V gene are LGHDT and YNNKEL (reference sequence). Between the trimmed V and J ends, which lost 0 bases and 6 bases, there was a span of 14 bases. The CDR3 sequence: CASSQDSGGVDEKLFF. DNA for the CDR3: TGTGCCAGCAGCCAAGATTCGGGGGGCGTTGATGAAAAACTGTTTTTT.

This clone was recorded once. V and J are TRBV19 and TRBJ1-5, with D possibly matching TRBD1 (6 bases). The length of the CDR3 is 18 residues. V was cut by 4 bases and J by 1 base, with 20 bases left in between. In germline, CDR1 is LNHDA, CDR2 SQIVND (reference sequence). This CDR3 is CASSTTRDIGWSNQPQHF. CDR3 coding DNA: TGTGCCAGTAGTACCACCCGGGACATTGGTTGGAGCAATCAGCCCCAGCATTTT.

The CDR3 DNA reads as TGTGCCAGCAGCCTCCTGACACGGGGGACTGAAGCTTTCTTT. Protein sequence: CASSLLTRGTEAFF. This chain connects TRBV7-3 to TRBJ1-1; maybe TRBD1 (5 bases). There are 14 residues in the CDR3. The V and J ends lost 5 bases and 5 bases respectively, with 15 bases between them. Germline V gene data show CDR1 as SGHTA and CDR2 as FQGTGA. Together with reference TRBV7-3 and TRBJ1-1, the CDR3 gives the full variable domain: GAGVSQTPSNKVTEKGKYVELRCDPISGHTALYWYRQSLGQGPEFLIYFQGTGAADDSGLPNDRFFAVRPEGSVSTLKIQRTERGDSAVYLCASSLLTRGTEAFFGQGTRLTVV.

The chain uses TRBV30 and TRBJ2-1, with 11 positions matching TRBD1. The CDR3 runs 14 residues. CDR1 is GTSNPN, CDR2 SVGIG, per germline (reference sequence). The junction had 8 bases not matched to a gene; V was cut back by 5 bases and J by 8 bases. CDR3 sequence reads: CAWGTGGNRDEQFF. The CDR3 nucleotides read TGTGCCTGGGGGACAGGGGGGAATCGGGATGAGCAGTTCTTC.

V gene TRBV11-2 combines with J gene TRBJ2-5; 8 bases match TRBD2. Trimming cost V 3 bases and J 5 bases; bases outside gene matches: 5. The V gene's germline CDR1 is SGHAT and CDR2 FQNNGV. The CDR3 is 14 amino acids. As DNA, the CDR3 is TGTGCCAGCAGCTTGGACCCGGGAGGGGAGACCCAGTACTTC. This encodes CASSLDPGGETQYF. Supplemented by reference TRBV11-2 and TRBJ2-5, the full variable domain reads EAGVAQSPRYKIIEKRQSVAFWCNPISGHATLYWYQQILGQGPKLLIQFQNNGVVDDSQLPKDRFSAERLKGVDSTLKIQPAKLEDSAVYLCASSLDPGGETQYFGPGTRLLVL.